This T cell receptor (beta chain) stems from a study of low-dose radiotherapy and immunotherapy resistance in tumors. Study in general: On cycle 1 day 1, patients started four cycles of oral aspirin 300 mg daily.

TRAV and TRBV primers primed cDNA for both TCRalpha and TCRbeta. TCRs were amplified for roughly 22 PCR cycles with a constant-region primer and V-primer adapter. mRNA, after isolation, was amplified by in vitro transcription. Via MiXCR, TCRdb re-called the reads, giving one row per CDR3 protein. The sample has roughly 90,000 distinct CDR3 sequences; 20% to 25% are singletons. This clonotype showed up many times. Time point indicated: after trial treatment. Described treatment: LDRT plus nivolumab, ipilimumab, low-dose cyclophosphamide and aspirin (RACIN trial). Eligibility was restricted to patients presenting with advanced solid tumors that lacked tumor-infiltrating lymphocytes. Material: PBMCs, obtained after low-dose radiotherapy plus immunotherapy. The sequence came from a female donor with ovarian cancer.

The CDR3 loop reads CASSLASAGRGQETQYF. CDR3 DNA: TGTGCCAGCAGCTTAGCGTCGGCGGGACGGGGCCAAGAGACCCAGTACTTC. The V gene is TRBV7-2, the J gene TRBJ2-5; TRBD2 might be the D (6 bases). Trimming removed 0 bases from V and 1 base from J, with 15 bases in between. Germline V gene sequence: CDR1 SGHTA, CDR2 FQGNSA. This CDR3 has 17 amino acids.